This T cell receptor (beta chain) was captured by sequencing in a study of vaccination effects on CD4 cells after COVID-19. Whole-study context: Each participant was given two doses of one vaccine (BNT162b2 or mRNA-1273). Regarding the study as a whole: Late after vaccination, infection- and vaccine-induced clones showed marked clonal contraction.

Profiled with immunoSEQ multiplex PCR; TCRdb holds only in-frame clones, not every one. Among 40,000 or so clones listed, 60% to 75% were seen once. This CDR3 has 15 amino acids. V lost 0 bases to trimming and J lost 1 base, with 7 bases between them. Germline lookup yields CDR1 SGDLS and CDR2 YYNGEE. When roughly eleven days of culture had elapsed, CD4+ T cells were isolated. Nucleocapsid antibodies were negative in the vaccine recipients, who had never had SARS-CoV-2 infection. IL-2 medium took the place of half the medium on both days 3 and 7. Worth noting for this clone: Antigen specificity is unknown.

The chain is built from TRBV9 and TRBJ2-2; no reliable D call. This specimen consisted of CD4+ T cells from PBMCs cultured without peptide, obtained before COVID-19 vaccination. The receptor was isolated from a human donor who received a COVID-19 vaccine. The CDR3 nucleotides read TGTGCCAGCAGCGTAGCCGGACGGAACACCGGGGAGCTGTTTTTT. Protein: CASSVAGRNTGELFF. The full variable domain, completed using reference TRBV9 and TRBJ2-2, is DSGVTQTPKHLITATGQRVTLRCSPRSGDLSVYWYQQSLDQGLQFLIQYYNGEERAKGNILERFSAQQFPDLHSELNLSSLELGDSALYFCASSVAGRNTGELFFGEGSRLTVL.